The 8 T cell receptor beta chains presented below share a single source sample, sequenced in a study of shared T cell receptors in the human thymus. Sequencing was performed with immunoSEQ multiplex PCR; in TCRdb, only in-frame clones are kept and a portion is missing. The sample shows 700,000 or so clones, around 85% of them seen only once. These records were also assigned to another study, of human thymus T cells.

Sequenced: thymocytes. The receptors stem from a girl younger than two with a congenital heart defect.

The chain recombines TRBV11-2 with TRBJ1-2; maybe TRBD1 (6 bases). CDR3 length: 13 amino acids. The V and J ends lost 4 bases and 8 bases respectively, with 14 bases between them. Germline V gene sequence: CDR1 SGHAT, CDR2 FQNNGV. CDR3 bases: TGTGCCAGCAGCTCCGCGGGGGGCTGGGGCTACACCTTC. It specifies CASSSAGGWGYTF. Full variable domain (missing parts from reference TRBV11-2 and TRBJ1-2): EAGVAQSPRYKIIEKRQSVAFWCNPISGHATLYWYQQILGQGPKLLIQFQNNGVVDDSQLPKDRFSAERLKGVDSTLKIQPAKLEDSAVYLCASSSAGGWGYTFGSGTRLTVV.

The gene calls are TRBV5-1 and TRBJ2-7; TRBD2 matches at 8 bases. The CDR3 is made up of 16 amino acids. The V gene's germline CDR1 is SGHRS and CDR2 YFSETQ. Losses at the gene ends were 0 bases for V and 5 bases for J; bases not matched to a gene: 10. CDR3 region: CASSLARRGGAHEQYF. CDR3 in DNA: TGCGCCAGCAGCTTGGCCCGACGGGGGGGGGCCCACGAGCAGTACTTC.

V usage is TRBV5-1 and J usage is TRBJ2-7, with a tentative D call TRBD2 (5 bases). Germline V gene lookup returns CDR1 SGHRS and CDR2 YFSETQ. Trimming cost V 4 bases and J 3 bases, with 8 bases left between them. The CDR3 has 12 amino acids. The CDR3 nucleotides are TGCGCCAGCAGCGCGGGCCACTACGAGCAGTACTTC. Translating gives CASSAGHYEQYF.

The chain links TRBV4-3 to TRBJ1-6, with D unclear. Germline assignment: CDR1 LGHNA and CDR2 YSLEER. V lost 0 bases, J lost 7 bases, and 13 bases lay in between. CDR3 length: 16 residues. The CDR3 DNA is TGCGCCAGCAGCCAAGATGACCGGGCGGGAAATTCACCCCTCCACTTT. Protein: CASSQDDRAGNSPLHF.

V usage is TRBV7-2 and J usage is TRBJ1-2; TRBD1 matches 11 bases. This CDR3 has 14 residues. The germline gives CDR1 SGHTA, CDR2 FQGNSA. Losses at the gene ends were 5 bases for V and 6 bases for J; bases not matched to a gene: 5. The CDR3 coding sequence is TGTGCCAGCAGCGCCGGACAGGGGGCCAATGGCTACACCTTC. It specifies CASSAGQGANGYTF.

The rearrangement uses TRBV4-1 and TRBJ1-2, with D unclear. V lost 0 bases and J 7 bases, leaving 9 bases between the germline ends. Germline V gives CDR1 MGHRA, CDR2 YSYEKL. The CDR3 runs to 13 residues. DNA for the CDR3: TGCGCCAGCAGCCAAGACCGGAGCGTTGGCTACACCTTC. This codes for CASSQDRSVGYTF.

The rearrangement links TRBV9 to TRBJ2-2, with 12 bases aligning to TRBD1. CDR1 SGDLS and CDR2 YYNGEE come from the germline V gene. Trimming cost V 0 bases and J 4 bases; bases outside gene matches: 4. This CDR3 is built from 17 residues. The CDR3 is CASSVAVGQGATGELFF. For the CDR3, the DNA is TGTGCCAGCAGCGTAGCTGTGGGACAGGGGGCCACCGGGGAGCTGTTTTTT.

Note on this clone: No conserved phenylalanine or tryptophan is present at the end of the CDR3, so a read error is the likely explanation. No DNA is shown, since the ends of the CDR3 on it are uncertain; the CDR3 is the one TCRdb lists. The genes are TRBV7-9 and TRBJ1-2; TRBD1 reflects the table's D call only, with no check against the DNA. The CDR3 comprises 14 residues, both ends counted. Germline values: CDR1 SEHNR, CDR2 FQNEAQ (reference sequence). CDR3 protein: CASSLGVGQAAATS.